The 21 T cell receptor beta chains below all came from one sample that was sequenced in a study of patients and donors after allogeneic stem cell transplantation. TCRdb redid the calling of the RT-PCR reads with MiXCR, one entry per CDR3 protein. The sample records fewer than 500,000 distinct CDR3 sequences, 16% being singletons. Sequencing input: blood, either unsorted or a sorted T cell fraction (not recorded which). Receptors were obtained from a human donor who was either an allogeneic HSCT recipient or a stem cell or donor lymphocyte infusion donor (not recorded which). It is not recorded whose cells these are; they may come from a transplant donor.

As concerns this clonotype: The junction and the germline gene differ at one end; a read error may be behind it. The V call is TRBV18, the J call TRBJ2-7, with TRBD2 matching over 9 bases. The length of the CDR3 is 16 residues. The germline V gene has CDR1 KGHSH and CDR2 LQKENI. The CDR3 loop reads CASSPQRLAAAFEQYF. The CDR3 nucleotides read TGTGCCAGCTCGCCACAACGACTAGCGGCGGCCTTTGAGCAGTACTTC.

This chain joins TRBV6-1 and TRBJ1-1; tentatively, D is TRBD1 (6 bases). V dropped 8 bases and J dropped 5 bases, with 18 bases sitting between them. This CDR3 region has 14 residues. In germline, CDR1 is MNHNS, CDR2 SASEGT. The CDR3 protein is CASRKQGGITEAFF. For the CDR3, the DNA is TGTGCCAGCCGAAAACAGGGTGGTATTACTGAAGCTTTCTTT.

V usage is TRBV27 and J usage is TRBJ2-1, with D tentatively TRBD1 or TRBD2 (5 bases each). V lost 3 bases to trimming and J lost 0 bases, with 18 bases between them. CDR1 is MNHEY and CDR2 is SMNVEV in the germline V gene (reference sequence). The CDR3 spans 18 residues. The DNA for the CDR3 is TGTGCCAGCAGTTTGAGGGGAGACAGACAGAGCTCCTACAATGAGCAGTTCTTC. Translating gives CASSLRGDRQSSYNEQFF.

V usage is TRBV7-2 and J usage is TRBJ2-5; tentatively, D is TRBD1 or TRBD2 (6 bases each). The CDR3 spans 12 residues. The germline V gene has CDR1 SGHTA and CDR2 FQGNSA. Trimming removed 6 bases from V and 5 bases from J, with 10 bases in between. The CDR3 nucleotides read TGTGCCAGCAGGGAGGGGGTGGAGACCCAGTACTTC. This encodes CASREGVETQYF.

This clonotype was observed at least ten times. The rearrangement links TRBV15 to TRBJ2-2; the D gene is possibly TRBD2 (7 bases). The CDR3 extends over 14 amino acids. Germline-derived CDR1 and CDR2 are LNHNV and YYDKDF (reference sequence). V gave up 11 bases and J gave up 5 bases, with 18 bases separating them. The CDR3 sequence is CACRGGPRTGELFF. In DNA form, the CDR3 reads TGTGCCTGCCGCGGGGGCCCGAGAACCGGGGAGCTGTTTTTT.

This clonotype was detected many times. The chain is built from TRBV12-3 or TRBV12-4 and TRBJ1-1, with TRBD1 matching 9 bases. The length of the CDR3 is 13 residues. J lost 8 bases, V lost 6 bases, and 7 bases had no gene match. In DNA form, the CDR3 reads TGTGCCAGCAGCTTGGGACAGGGCCAAGAAGCTTTCTTT. Protein product: CASSLGQGQEAFF.

This clonotype was seen only a few times. The V gene is TRBV20-1, the J gene TRBJ2-7, with D possibly being TRBD1 or TRBD2 (7 bases each). The germline V gene encodes CDR1 DFQATT and CDR2 SNEGSKA (reference sequence). The CDR3 runs 13 residues. The ends were cut back, 6 bases at V and 0 bases at J, with 12 bases in the middle. The CDR3 region has the DNA TGCAGTGCGAGCGGGACAGCCTCCTACGAGCAGTACTTC. Encoded protein: CSASGTASYEQYF.

This clonotype was seen many times. The rearrangement joins TRBV5-1 to TRBJ1-1; a possible D gene is TRBD1 (6 bases). The ends were cut back, 2 bases at V and 0 bases at J, with 8 bases in the middle. This CDR3 has 14 residues. CDR1 and CDR2 from the germline V gene are SGHRS and YFSETQ. DNA of the CDR3: TGCGCCAGCAGCTTAACAGGGCTGAACACTGAAGCTTTCTTT. Its protein product is CASSLTGLNTEAFF.

The gene calls are TRBV5-1 and TRBJ2-7, with TRBD2 as a possible D gene (6 bases). Deletions cut 0 bases from V and 0 bases from J, with 19 bases between. The CDR3 spans 18 residues. The germline CDR1 and CDR2 sequences are SGHRS and YFSETQ. CDR3 amino acids: CASSLDPRSSVSSYEQYF. CDR3 nucleotide sequence: TGCGCCAGCAGCTTGGATCCACGTTCTAGCGTCAGCTCCTACGAGCAGTACTTC.

This clonotype was recorded a few times. This chain links TRBV6-5 with TRBJ1-1; possibly TRBD1 for D (5 bases). CDR3 length: 15 residues. CDR1 and CDR2 from the germline V gene are MNHEY and SVGAGI. V was cut by 4 bases and J by 4 bases, with 16 bases left in between. The CDR3 here is CASSWNQGLVTEAFF. Written as DNA, the CDR3 is TGTGCCAGCAGTTGGAATCAGGGTCTTGTCACTGAAGCTTTCTTT.

In its sample, this clonotype was seen many times. The chain uses TRBV5-6 and TRBJ2-6; either TRBD1 or TRBD2 may fit D (5 bases each). Germline values: CDR1 SGHDT, CDR2 YYEEEE. The germline V and J ends were trimmed by 6 bases and 0 bases, with 10 bases remaining between them. This CDR3 contains 15 residues. The CDR3 coding sequence is TGTGCCAGCAAATGGGGGAGCTCTGGGGCCAACGTCCTGACTTTC. As protein: CASKWGSSGANVLTF.

The chain joins TRBV28 to TRBJ2-7; D gene ambiguous. The V gene's germline CDR1 is MDHEN and CDR2 SYDVKM. The germline V and J ends were trimmed by 7 bases and 3 bases, with 10 bases remaining between them. This CDR3 contains 12 residues. DNA of the CDR3: TGTGCCAGCACGAAGTCCGGCTACGAGCAGTACTTC. Amino acids: CASTKSGYEQYF.

The chain links TRBV12-3 or TRBV12-4 to TRBJ1-2; perhaps TRBD1 as D (5 bases). This CDR3 has 15 amino acids. Trimming removed 7 bases at V and 4 bases at J, with 19 bases between. Written as DNA, the CDR3 is TGTGCCAGCAAGGGTTCCGGCAGGGATGGCTATGGCTACACCTTC. Encoded protein: CASKGSGRDGYGYTF.

This clonotype was seen a few times. The chain has TRBV10-3 and TRBJ2-2; D ambiguous. Germline-derived CDR1 and CDR2 are ENHRY and SYGVKD. CDR3 length equals 14 residues. V lost 2 bases, J lost 2 bases, and 6 bases lay in between. CDR3: CAISETVNTGELFF. DNA of the CDR3: TGTGCCATCAGTGAGACTGTTAACACCGGGGAGCTGTTTTTT.

This chain links TRBV15 with TRBJ2-6; either TRBD1 or TRBD2 may fit D (6 bases each). V lost 0 bases, J lost 4 bases, and 10 bases lay in between. CDR1 is LNHNV, CDR2 YYDKDF, per germline (reference sequence). CDR3 length equals 16 residues. In DNA form, the CDR3 reads TGTGCCACCAGCAGAGAAGGGGGGACCGGGGCCAACGTCCTGACTTTC. It encodes CATSREGGTGANVLTF. Looking up the rest from reference TRBV15 and TRBJ2-6 gives the full variable domain: DAMVIQNPRYQVTQFGKPVTLSCSQTLNHNVMYWYQQKSSQAPKLLFHYYDKDFNNEADTPDNFQSRRPNTSFCFLDIRSPGLGDTAMYLCATSREGGTGANVLTFGAGSRLTVL.

The J gene is TRBJ1-2, the V gene TRBV29-1; D remains ambiguous. V gave up 5 bases and J gave up 3 bases, with 16 bases separating them. Germline values: CDR1 SQVTM, CDR2 ANQGSEA. There are 14 residues in the CDR3. The CDR3, as DNA: TGCAGCGTTTCGGAGAGGGAGGCTTACTATGGCTACACCTTC. It translates to CSVSEREAYYGYTF.

V usage is TRBV3-1 and J usage is TRBJ2-3; D gene unclear. Germline-derived CDR1 and CDR2 are LGHDT and YNNKEL (reference sequence). The CDR3 runs to 13 residues. V shed 1 base and J shed 1 base, with 3 bases lying between them. CDR3 DNA: TGTGCCAGCAGCCAAGTCCGCACAGATACGCAGTATTTT. Its protein is CASSQVRTDTQYF.

This sequence joins TRBV5-4 and TRBJ2-1, with D perhaps TRBD2 (6 bases). The CDR3 covers 15 residues. Germline V gene data show CDR1 as SGHNT and CDR2 as YYREEE (reference sequence). Trimming cost V 0 bases and J 10 bases, with 17 bases left between them. CDR3 amino acids: CASSLGSGSVGEQFF. The CDR3 DNA reads TGTGCCAGCAGCTTGGGGAGCGGGTCTGTTGGGGAGCAGTTCTTC.

This rearrangement joins TRBV7-9 to TRBJ2-1; TRBD2 might be the D (5 bases). The ends were cut back, 4 bases at V and 6 bases at J, with 10 bases in the middle. From germline, CDR1 is SEHNR and CDR2 FQNEAQ (reference sequence). This CDR3 is built from 13 residues. The CDR3 DNA sequence: TGTGCCAGCAGCTCGAAACTAGGCAATGAGCAGTTCTTC. Encoded protein: CASSSKLGNEQFF.

This clonotype was observed a handful of times. V is TRBV29-1 and J is TRBJ2-1, with 7 bases that match TRBD2. The V and J ends lost 4 bases and 2 bases, in that order; junction bases with no gene match: 5. Germline V gene sequence: CDR1 SQVTM, CDR2 ANQGSEA. The length of the CDR3 is 14 residues. The CDR3 here is CSVARTSPYNEQFF. The CDR3 DNA reads as TGCAGCGTTGCCCGGACTAGTCCCTACAATGAGCAGTTCTTC.

This clonotype was seen more than once but under ten times. This chain links TRBV20-1 with TRBJ2-7; 8 bases fit TRBD2. CDR1 and CDR2 from the germline V gene are DFQATT and SNEGSKA (reference sequence). The trim removed 4 bases at V and 0 bases at J, leaving 8 bases unmatched. The CDR3 has 15 amino acids. The CDR3, as DNA: TGCAGTGCTATGTCGCGGGGGGAAATCTCCTACGAGCAGTACTTC. It specifies CSAMSRGEISYEQYF.